Shown below are 22 T cell receptor beta chains from a single sample sequenced in a study of blood T cell repertoires in COVID-19. Only in-frame clones appear in the TCRdb table, and some are missing; sequencing was by immunoSEQ multiplex PCR. The table shows some 400,000 clones, with more than 65% occurring only once. Sequenced input: peripheral blood. The receptor source for this set is a human donor with acute or convalescent COVID-19. The donor label of this sample is uncertain.

This chain uses TRBV7-8 with TRBJ1-5; 8 nucleotides match TRBD1. V gave up 4 bases and J gave up 3 bases; unmatched junction bases: 5. The V gene's germline CDR1 is SGHVS and CDR2 FQNEAQ. This CDR3 region has 15 residues. CDR3 nucleotide sequence: TGTGCCAGCAGCTCGGACAGGGTAGTCAATCAGCCCCAGCATTTT. Its protein is CASSSDRVVNQPQHF. The complete variable domain, with remaining parts taken from reference TRBV7-8 and TRBJ1-5, reads GAGVSQSPRYKVAKRGQDVALRCDPISGHVSLFWYQQALGQGPEFLTYFQNEAQLDKSGLPSDRFFAERPEGSVSTLKIQRTQQEDSAVYLCASSSDRVVNQPQHFGDGTRLSIL.

The rearrangement uses TRBV7-2 and TRBJ2-1, with D possibly being TRBD1 (6 bases). V dropped 0 bases and J dropped 9 bases, with 9 bases sitting between them. The CDR3 spans 13 residues. CDR1 and CDR2 (germline): SGHTA, FQGNSA. CDR3 in amino acids: CASSLAGAGEQFF. The DNA for the CDR3 is TGTGCCAGCAGCTTAGCGGGGGCAGGTGAGCAGTTCTTC. Together with reference TRBV7-2 and TRBJ2-1, the CDR3 gives the full variable domain: GAGVSQSPSNKVTEKGKDVELRCDPISGHTALYWYRQSLGQGLEFLIYFQGNSAPDKSGLPSDRFSAERTGGSVSTLTIQRTQQEDSAVYLCASSLAGAGEQFFGPGTRLTVL.

J is TRBJ1-4 and V is TRBV5-1; D ambiguous. Germline lookup yields CDR1 SGHRS and CDR2 YFSETQ. V was pared by 0 bases and J by 0 bases, with 6 bases between. The CDR3 length is 15 residues. CDR3 nucleotide sequence: TGCGCCAGCAGCTTGGTTCCGGCAACTAATGAAAAACTGTTTTTT. Encoded protein: CASSLVPATNEKLFF.

The genes are TRBV6-6 and TRBJ2-3, with 7 bases identical to TRBD2. Germline CDR1 reads MNHNY; CDR2 reads SVGAGI (reference sequence). Trimming at V came to 5 bases and at J to 2 bases, leaving 4 bases not matched to a gene. This CDR3 contains 14 residues. The CDR3 reads CASSRRGDTDTQYF. The CDR3, as DNA: TGTGCCAGCAGTCGACGGGGGGACACAGATACGCAGTATTTT.

DNA for the CDR3: TGCGCCAGCAGCTCCAACAGCCGCTACCCTGAAGCTTTCTTT. Residues: CASSSNSRYPEAFF. V usage is TRBV5-1 and J usage is TRBJ1-1; D is unresolved. There are 14 residues in the CDR3. The germline gives CDR1 SGHRS, CDR2 YFSETQ. Trimming cost V 3 bases and J 6 bases, with 15 bases left between them.

This clone was seen many times. The genes are TRBV6-4 and TRBJ2-2; 9 bases are a match to TRBD1. The germline V gene has CDR1 MRHNA and CDR2 SNTAGT. V trimming: 6 bases; J trimming: 6 bases; junction bases outside the gene matches: 8. The CDR3 is made up of 15 amino acids. CDR3 region: CASSPETGGSGELFF. The CDR3 nucleotides read TGTGCCAGCAGCCCAGAGACAGGGGGGTCCGGGGAGCTGTTTTTT.

The rearrangement links TRBV2 to TRBJ2-3, with 9 bases matching TRBD2. Germline V gene lookup returns CDR1 SNHLY and CDR2 FYNNEI. The J segment lost 3 bases and the V segment lost 6 bases, leaving 4 bases of the junction unmatched. The CDR3 consists of 14 residues. CDR3: CASRLAGVTDTQYF. CDR3 nucleotide sequence: TGTGCCAGCAGATTAGCGGGGGTAACAGATACGCAGTATTTT.

The rearrangement joins TRBV28 to TRBJ1-5, with D possibly being TRBD1 (6 bases). CDR1 and CDR2 from the germline V gene are MDHEN and SYDVKM. Between the trimmed V and J ends, which lost 7 bases and 12 bases, there was a span of 19 bases. This CDR3 has 13 amino acids. CDR3 nucleotide sequence: TGTGCCAGCATCGGACAGCTGTATCAGGTCCAGCATTTT. This codes for CASIGQLYQVQHF.

V usage is TRBV7-2 and J usage is TRBJ2-3; a weak D match, TRBD2 (5 bases). V was pared by 4 bases and J by 7 bases, with 18 bases between. Germline V gene sequence: CDR1 SGHTA, CDR2 FQGNSA. The CDR3 sequence is 15 residues long. The CDR3 loop is CASSSREFEAYTQYF. The CDR3, as DNA: TGTGCCAGCAGCTCTCGGGAATTTGAGGCGTATACGCAGTATTTT.

The chain recombines TRBV6-4 with TRBJ2-7, with 11 nucleotides matching TRBD1. There are 15 residues in the CDR3. V was clipped by 3 bases and J by 5 bases; unmatched bases: 6. Germline lookup yields CDR1 MRHNA and CDR2 SNTAGT. The CDR3 sequence: CASSEVGTGGDEQYF. The CDR3 bases are TGTGCCAGCAGTGAAGTCGGGACAGGGGGGGACGAGCAGTACTTC.

The chain carries TRBV28 and TRBJ1-5; 7 nucleotides match TRBD1. CDR1 is MDHEN, CDR2 SYDVKM, per germline. Trimming removed 9 bases from V and 2 bases from J; junction bases left unmatched: 4. This CDR3 region has 13 residues. Written as DNA, the CDR3 is TGTGCCAGTGTAGGGACAGGCAATCAGCCCCAGCATTTT. This translates into CASVGTGNQPQHF. The whole variable domain, filled in from reference TRBV28 and TRBJ1-5, reads DVKVTQSSRYLVKRTGEKVFLECVQDMDHENMFWYRQDPGLGLRLIYFSYDVKMKEKGDIPEGYSVSREKKERFSLILESASTNQTSMYLCASVGTGNQPQHFGDGTRLSIL.

The rearrangement uses TRBV9 and TRBJ1-1, with D unresolved. Trimming shortened V by 4 bases and J by 0 bases, and 7 bases separated the two germline ends. CDR1 and CDR2 from the germline V gene are SGDLS and YYNGEE. The CDR3 has 13 amino acids. In DNA form, the CDR3 reads TGTGCCAGCAGCCAACATATGAACACTGAAGCTTTCTTT. Its translation is CASSQHMNTEAFF.

The chain has TRBV5-5 and TRBJ1-2; no clear D. This CDR3 has 17 residues. The V and J ends lost 4 bases and 4 bases respectively, with 23 bases between them. Germline lookup yields CDR1 SGHKS and CDR2 YYEKEE (reference sequence). The chain's CDR3 is CASSPGGNHHTSYGYTF. In nucleotides, the CDR3 is TGTGCCAGCAGCCCGGGAGGGAACCACCACACTAGCTATGGCTACACCTTC.

V and J are TRBV11-2 and TRBJ2-7, with a possible D match to TRBD1 (6 bases). The CDR3 consists of 14 residues. The ends were cut back, 3 bases at V and 3 bases at J, with 12 bases in the middle. In germline, CDR1 is SGHAT, CDR2 FQNNGV. CDR3 sequence: CASSFSRDNYEQYF. CDR3 in DNA: TGTGCCAGCAGCTTTAGCCGGGACAACTACGAGCAGTACTTC.

DNA for the CDR3: TGTGCCTGGAGTGTCGTGGGACAGGGTTTTGAAAAACTGTTTTTT. Translating it yields CAWSVVGQGFEKLFF. This rearrangement joins TRBV30 to TRBJ1-4; 9 bases match TRBD1. This CDR3 contains 15 residues. Germline CDR1 is GTSNPN and CDR2 is SVGIG (reference sequence). Trimming removed 0 bases from V and 7 bases from J; junction bases left unmatched: 6.

This rearrangement joins TRBV5-1 to TRBJ1-4; D is unclear. The ends were cut back, 3 bases at V and 7 bases at J, with 10 bases in the middle. The germline V gene encodes CDR1 SGHRS and CDR2 YFSETQ. The CDR3 is made up of 13 amino acids. As DNA, the CDR3 is TGCGCCAGCAGCTCCCCGGGGAGTGAAAAACTGTTTTTT. Amino acid sequence: CASSSPGSEKLFF.

The chain couples TRBV30 to TRBJ2-1; D is possibly TRBD2 (7 bases). Looked up from germline, CDR1 is GTSNPN and CDR2 is SVGIG (reference sequence). The length of the CDR3 is 16 residues. V was trimmed by 8 bases and J by 3 bases, leaving 23 bases between them. CDR3 in amino acids: CAGRRTSGTLYNEQFF. The CDR3 region has the DNA TGTGCCGGGCGTAGAACAAGCGGGACACTCTACAATGAGCAGTTCTTC.

The rearrangement links TRBV6-5 to TRBJ1-2; 9 positions match TRBD1. Germline V CDR1 and CDR2: MNHEY, SVGAGI. The CDR3 loop spans 15 amino acids. The V and J ends lost 6 bases and 2 bases, in that order; junction bases with no gene match: 7. CDR3 sequence (DNA): TGTGCCAGCAGAAAAACAGGGGGCGAGAACTATGGCTACACCTTC. This codes for CASRKTGGENYGYTF.

The rearrangement links TRBV9 to TRBJ1-3; 7 positions agree with TRBD1. The CDR3 runs to 15 residues. Germline V gene sequence: CDR1 SGDLS, CDR2 YYNGEE. Trimming at V came to 4 bases and at J to 1 base, leaving 5 bases not matched to a gene. The CDR3 sequence: CASSHAGGSGNTIYF. CDR3 coding DNA: TGTGCCAGCAGCCATGCAGGGGGGTCTGGAAACACCATATATTTT.

DNA for the CDR3: TGTGCCAGCAGCCCTAAAGGGAGCGGAGTACAAGAGACCCAGTACTTC. Residues: CASSPKGSGVQETQYF. The gene calls are TRBV7-9 and TRBJ2-5; possible D gene TRBD2, 5 bases. Per germline, CDR1 SEHNR and CDR2 FQNEAQ (reference sequence). V lost 5 bases and J 2 bases, leaving 18 bases between the germline ends. This CDR3 region has 16 residues. Full variable domain (missing parts from reference TRBV7-9 and TRBJ2-5): DTGVSQNPRHKITKRGQNVTFRCDPISEHNRLYWYRQTLGQGPEFLTYFQNEAQLEKSRLLSDRFSAERPKGSFSTLEIQRTEQGDSAMYLCASSPKGSGVQETQYFGPGTRLLVL.

The chain carries TRBV30 and TRBJ2-7, with a weak D call TRBD1 (6 bases). V was trimmed by 5 bases and J by 5 bases, leaving 22 bases between them. Germline CDR1 is GTSNPN and CDR2 is SVGIG (reference sequence). The CDR3 loop spans 15 amino acids. DNA of the CDR3: TGTGCCTGGGACCCCCTGCTAGGACCAGGGGACGAGCAGTACTTC. It encodes CAWDPLLGPGDEQYF.

This clone was seen more than once but under ten times. This chain uses TRBV28 with TRBJ2-1, with TRBD2 matching 10 bases. This CDR3 region has 16 residues. Germline lookup yields CDR1 MDHEN and CDR2 SYDVKM. Unmatched junction bases numbered 8, after V lost 7 bases and J lost 2 bases. CDR3 loop: CASNSGGAGPYNEQFF. The CDR3 nucleotides read TGTGCCAGCAACAGCGGGGGGGCCGGACCCTACAATGAGCAGTTCTTC.